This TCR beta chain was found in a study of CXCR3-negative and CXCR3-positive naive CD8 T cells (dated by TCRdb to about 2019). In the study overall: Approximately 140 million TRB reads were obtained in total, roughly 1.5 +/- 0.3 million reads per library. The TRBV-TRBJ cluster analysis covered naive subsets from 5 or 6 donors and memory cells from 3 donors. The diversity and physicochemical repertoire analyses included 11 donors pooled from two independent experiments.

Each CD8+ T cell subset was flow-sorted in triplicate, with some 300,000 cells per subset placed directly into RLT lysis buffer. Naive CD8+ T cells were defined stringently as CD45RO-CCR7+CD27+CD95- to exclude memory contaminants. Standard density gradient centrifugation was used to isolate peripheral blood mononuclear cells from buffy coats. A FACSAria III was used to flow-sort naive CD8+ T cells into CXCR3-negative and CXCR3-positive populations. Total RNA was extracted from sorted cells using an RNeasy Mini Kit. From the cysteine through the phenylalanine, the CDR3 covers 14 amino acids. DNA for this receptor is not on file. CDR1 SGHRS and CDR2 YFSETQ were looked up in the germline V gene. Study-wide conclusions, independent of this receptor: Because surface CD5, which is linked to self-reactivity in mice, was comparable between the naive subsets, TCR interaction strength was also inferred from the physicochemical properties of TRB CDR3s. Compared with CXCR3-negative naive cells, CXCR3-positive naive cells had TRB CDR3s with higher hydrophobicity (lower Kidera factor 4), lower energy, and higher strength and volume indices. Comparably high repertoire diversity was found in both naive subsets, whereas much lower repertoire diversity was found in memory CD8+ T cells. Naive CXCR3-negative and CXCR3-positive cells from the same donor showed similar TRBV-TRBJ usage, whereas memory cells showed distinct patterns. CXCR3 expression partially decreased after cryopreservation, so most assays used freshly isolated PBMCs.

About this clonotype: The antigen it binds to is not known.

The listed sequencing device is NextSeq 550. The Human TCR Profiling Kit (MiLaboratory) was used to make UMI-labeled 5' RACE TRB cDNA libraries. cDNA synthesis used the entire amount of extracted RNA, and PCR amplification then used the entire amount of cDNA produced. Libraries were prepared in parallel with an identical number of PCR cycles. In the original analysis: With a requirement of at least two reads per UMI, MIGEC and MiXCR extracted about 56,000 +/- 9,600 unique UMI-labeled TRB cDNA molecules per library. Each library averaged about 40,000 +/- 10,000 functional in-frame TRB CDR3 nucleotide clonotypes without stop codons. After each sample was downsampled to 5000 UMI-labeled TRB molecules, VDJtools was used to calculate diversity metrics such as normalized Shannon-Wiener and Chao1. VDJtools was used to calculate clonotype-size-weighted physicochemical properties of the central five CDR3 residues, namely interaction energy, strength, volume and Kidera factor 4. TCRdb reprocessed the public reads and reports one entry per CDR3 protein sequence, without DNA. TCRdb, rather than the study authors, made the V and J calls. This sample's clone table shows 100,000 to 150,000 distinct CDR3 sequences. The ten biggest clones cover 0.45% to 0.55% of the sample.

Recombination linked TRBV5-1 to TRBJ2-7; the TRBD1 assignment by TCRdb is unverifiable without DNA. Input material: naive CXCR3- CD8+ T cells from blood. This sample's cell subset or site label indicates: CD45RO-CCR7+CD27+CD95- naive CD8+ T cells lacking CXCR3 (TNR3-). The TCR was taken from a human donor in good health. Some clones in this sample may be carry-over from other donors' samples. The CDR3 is CASSWNRAAYDQYF.